What follows are 22 T cell receptor beta chains derived from one specimen sequenced in a study of blood T cell repertoires in COVID-19. Measured with immunoSEQ multiplex PCR; TCRdb has only the in-frame clones, and not every one. The data contain about 150,000 clones, about four fifths of them singletons. Sequenced input: peripheral blood. These TCRs come from a woman aged 70-85 years with COVID-19, enrolled during active disease.

This rearrangement joins TRBV6-2 or TRBV6-3 to TRBJ2-1; D perhaps matches TRBD1 (6 bases). CDR1 MNHEY and CDR2 SVGEGT come from the germline V gene. This CDR3 comprises 14 residues. Trimming pared 5 bases from V and 1 base from J, leaving 9 bases between. The CDR3 sequence: CASSATGSYNEQFF. CDR3 DNA sequence: TGTGCCAGCAGTGCGACAGGTTCCTACAATGAGCAGTTCTTC.

V is TRBV5-1 and J is TRBJ2-7, with D possibly TRBD1 on 6 matching bases. Looked up from germline, CDR1 is SGHRS and CDR2 is YFSETQ. This CDR3 has 12 amino acids. V was cut by 4 bases and J by 10 bases, with 15 bases left in between. For the CDR3, the DNA is TGCGCCAGCAGCGATGGGGGCGGCCTTCAGTACTTC. Protein sequence: CASSDGGGLQYF. The full variable domain, rest sourced from reference TRBV5-1 and TRBJ2-7, is KAGVTQTPRYLIKTRGQQVTLSCSPISGHRSVSWYQQTPGQGLQFLFEYFSETQRNKGNFPGRFSGRQFSNSRSEMNVSTLELGDSALYLCASSDGGGLQYFGPGTRLTVT.

This sequence joins TRBV7-3 and TRBJ2-6, with D perhaps matching TRBD1 (5 bases). Trimming stripped 6 bases from V and 1 base from J, with 10 bases between. CDR1 is SGHTA and CDR2 is FQGTGA in the germline V gene. The CDR3 has 15 amino acids. The CDR3 sequence is CASSPQGSGANVLTF. The CDR3 nucleotides are TGTGCCAGCAGTCCCCAGGGATCTGGGGCCAACGTCCTGACTTTC.

The count of this clone is one. The V and J genes are TRBV5-1 and TRBJ2-2, with a weak D call TRBD1 (6 bases). Trimming left V 3 bases short and J 3 bases short, with 12 bases between. The germline CDR1 and CDR2 sequences are SGHRS and YFSETQ. CDR3 length: 15 residues. DNA for the CDR3: TGCGCCAGCAGCTCGAGGACAGAGTACACCGGGGAGCTGTTTTTT. As protein: CASSSRTEYTGELFF.

The chain couples TRBV11-1 to TRBJ2-1, with D possibly matching TRBD1 (6 bases). V lost 5 bases and J lost 5, with 13 bases in between. The V gene's germline CDR1 is SGHAT and CDR2 FQDESV (reference sequence). This CDR3 has 14 amino acids. CDR3 coding DNA: TGTGCCAGCAGCCGGGGACATAAGAACAATGAGCAGTTCTTC. The encoded protein is CASSRGHKNNEQFF.

The chain has TRBV3-1 (or the pseudogene TRBV3-2) and TRBJ2-3, with TRBD2 identical over 12 bases. The CDR3 totals 18 residues. J was trimmed by 0 bases and V by 0 bases; bases with no gene match: 4. The germline V gene has CDR1 LGHDT and CDR2 YNNKEL (reference sequence). Here the CDR3 DNA reads TGTGCCAGCAGCCAAGATCTAGCGGGGGGGCTAAGCACAGATACGCAGTATTTT. Translation gives CASSQDLAGGLSTDTQYF.

This chain links TRBV4-3 with TRBJ2-5, with D tentatively TRBD2 (6 bases). V was pared by 0 bases and J by 5 bases, with 16 bases between. This CDR3 has 16 amino acids. Germline CDR1 and CDR2: LGHNA and YSLEER. The DNA of the CDR3 is TGCGCCAGCAGCCAAGATTGGAGGGGAGGTAGGGAGACCCAGTACTTC. Protein product: CASSQDWRGGRETQYF.

This clone was counted only a few times. V is TRBV6-4 and J is TRBJ1-2; possibly TRBD1 for D (6 bases). Germline V gives CDR1 MRHNA, CDR2 SNTAGT. CDR3 length: 13 amino acids. The V and J ends lost 5 bases and 4 bases respectively, with 11 bases between them. This CDR3 is CASSPQGFYGYTF. The CDR3 DNA is TGTGCCAGCAGTCCTCAGGGGTTCTATGGCTACACCTTC.

This chain links TRBV18 with TRBJ2-6; 7 nucleotides agree with TRBD1. After removal of 5 bases from V and 2 bases from J, the junction contained 6 bases not matched to a gene. The CDR3 loop spans 16 amino acids. CDR1 KGHSH and CDR2 LQKENI come from the germline V gene. The CDR3 protein is CASSEDRTAGANVLTF. The CDR3 DNA is TGTGCCAGCTCAGAGGACAGGACAGCTGGGGCCAACGTCCTGACTTTC.

V and J are TRBV11-2 and TRBJ2-1; D is perhaps TRBD2 (5 bases). The CDR3 contains 12 residues. Trimming shortened V by 4 bases and J by 6 bases, and 7 bases separated the two germline ends. Germline CDR1 reads SGHAT; CDR2 reads FQNNGV. CDR3 in DNA: TGTGCCAGCAGCTCTAGCCCCAATGAGCAGTTCTTC. This sequence encodes CASSSSPNEQFF.

The chain employs TRBV24-1 and TRBJ2-3, with D possibly TRBD2 on 5 matching bases. The germline CDR1 and CDR2 sequences are KGHDR and SFDVKD. V was pared by 6 bases and J by 1 base, with 10 bases between. The CDR3 runs to 14 residues. CDR3 coding DNA: TGTGCCACCAGTAGGACCGGGGGCACAGATACGCAGTATTTT. It is translated as CATSRTGGTDTQYF.

The rearrangement joins TRBV5-1 to TRBJ2-7; 9 nucleotides line up with TRBD1. The V gene end was trimmed by 4 bases and the J gene end by 2 bases; junction bases not matched to a gene: 7. The germline V gene encodes CDR1 SGHRS and CDR2 YFSETQ. This CDR3 comprises 15 residues. The CDR3 DNA reads as TGCGCCAGCAGCCAAACAGGGGGCGGAACCTACGAGCAGTACTTC. Translated, it gives CASSQTGGGTYEQYF. The full variable domain, with the rest looked up from reference TRBV5-1 and TRBJ2-7, is KAGVTQTPRYLIKTRGQQVTLSCSPISGHRSVSWYQQTPGQGLQFLFEYFSETQRNKGNFPGRFSGRQFSNSRSEMNVSTLELGDSALYLCASSQTGGGTYEQYFGPGTRLTVT.

The count of this clone is one. V usage is TRBV5-8 and J usage is TRBJ1-4; tentative D call: TRBD1 (6 bases). Per germline, CDR1 SGHTS and CDR2 YDEGEE. There are 16 residues in the CDR3. V gave up 4 bases and J gave up 0 bases, with 13 bases separating them. CDR3 DNA: TGTGCCAGCAGCCGCACAGGGAGCACAACTAATGAAAAACTGTTTTTT. It is translated as CASSRTGSTTNEKLFF. The variable domain in full, with the rest retrieved from reference TRBV5-8 and TRBJ1-4, is EAGVTQSPTHLIKTRGQQATLRCSPISGHTSVYWYQQALGLGLQFLLWYDEGEERNRGNFPPRFSGRQFPNYSSELNVNALELEDSALYLCASSRTGSTTNEKLFFGSGTQLSVL.

This clone has only one observation. The V gene is TRBV6-5, the J gene TRBJ2-1; 10 nucleotides agree with TRBD1. V shed 5 bases and J 9 bases; nucleotides not matched to a gene: 10. The CDR3 runs to 15 residues. In germline, CDR1 is MNHEY, CDR2 SVGAGI. The CDR3 is CASSPGTGAAGEQFF. Here the CDR3 DNA reads TGTGCCAGCAGTCCCGGGACAGGGGCGGCGGGTGAGCAGTTCTTC.

The CDR3 protein is CASRESSGANVLTF. CDR3 in DNA: TGCGCCAGCAGAGAGTCCTCTGGGGCCAACGTCCTGACTTTC. The rearrangement uses TRBV4-3 and TRBJ2-6; D is unclear. The germline V gene encodes CDR1 LGHNA and CDR2 YSLEER. The CDR3 has 14 residues. V shed 6 bases and J shed 0 bases, with 6 bases lying between them.

The chain recombines TRBV9 with TRBJ1-5; no definite D call. The CDR3 covers 14 residues. V was shortened by 5 bases and J by 4 bases, with 13 bases between the two germline ends. CDR1 and CDR2 from the germline V gene are SGDLS and YYNGEE. DNA for the CDR3: TGTGCCAGCAGGCGCACCACCTATAATCAGCCCCAGCATTTT. Translating gives CASRRTTYNQPQHF.

The chain has TRBV7-8 and TRBJ1-1, with D tentatively TRBD1 (5 bases). The length of the CDR3 is 14 residues. Trimming shortened V by 2 bases and J by 1 base, and 8 bases separated the two germline ends. Germline CDR1 reads SGHVS; CDR2 reads FQNEAQ. CDR3 bases: TGTGCCAGCAGCTTATTCCAGGGGAACACTGAAGCTTTCTTT. Translating gives CASSLFQGNTEAFF.

The table lists this clone with a few counts. V gene TRBV23-1 combines with J gene TRBJ1-3, with TRBD1 as a possible D gene (6 bases). TRBV23-1 has ORF status, its function being uncertain. CDR3 size: 20 residues. V was cut by 1 base and J by 0 bases, with 22 bases left in between. Written as DNA, the CDR3 is TGCGCCAGCAGTCAATTGCGGGGGGCTCGTTCAGCGGGCTCTGGAAACACCATATATTTT. This gives the protein CASSQLRGARSAGSGNTIYF.

The chain links TRBV27 to TRBJ1-6; a weak D match, TRBD1 (6 bases). Germline V gene data show CDR1 as MNHEY and CDR2 as SMNVEV (reference sequence). This CDR3 comprises 14 residues. V lost 6 bases and J 3 bases, leaving 9 bases between the germline ends. The CDR3 sequence: CASSRQVYNSPLHF. CDR3 sequence (DNA): TGTGCCAGCAGCCGACAGGTCTATAATTCACCCCTCCACTTT.

V gene TRBV24-1 combines with J gene TRBJ1-5, with 8 bases lining up with TRBD1. The CDR3 has 15 amino acids. Germline V gives CDR1 KGHDR, CDR2 SFDVKD. The V segment lost 2 bases and the J segment 7 bases; nucleotides outside the gene matches: 6. This CDR3 reads CATSDSRGRMQPQHF. CDR3 coding DNA: TGTGCCACCAGTGATTCCAGGGGGCGTATGCAGCCCCAGCATTTT.

The chain is built from TRBV4-3 and TRBJ1-3, with D uncertain. The germline CDR1 and CDR2 sequences are LGHNA and YSLEER. V lost 1 base and J 1 base, leaving 11 bases between the germline ends. This CDR3 spans 16 amino acids. The CDR3: CASSQVGGLSGNTIYF. In nucleotides, the CDR3 is TGCGCCAGCAGCCAAGTCGGCGGGTTATCTGGAAACACCATATATTTT.

This clone occurred a few times. The chain uses TRBV5-1 and TRBJ2-5; D uncertain. From germline, CDR1 is SGHRS and CDR2 YFSETQ. This CDR3 region has 15 residues. V lost 0 bases, J lost 1 base, and 10 bases lay in between. The CDR3 here is CASSLGGRTQETQYF. CDR3 DNA: TGCGCCAGCAGCTTGGGAGGCAGAACCCAAGAGACCCAGTACTTC.